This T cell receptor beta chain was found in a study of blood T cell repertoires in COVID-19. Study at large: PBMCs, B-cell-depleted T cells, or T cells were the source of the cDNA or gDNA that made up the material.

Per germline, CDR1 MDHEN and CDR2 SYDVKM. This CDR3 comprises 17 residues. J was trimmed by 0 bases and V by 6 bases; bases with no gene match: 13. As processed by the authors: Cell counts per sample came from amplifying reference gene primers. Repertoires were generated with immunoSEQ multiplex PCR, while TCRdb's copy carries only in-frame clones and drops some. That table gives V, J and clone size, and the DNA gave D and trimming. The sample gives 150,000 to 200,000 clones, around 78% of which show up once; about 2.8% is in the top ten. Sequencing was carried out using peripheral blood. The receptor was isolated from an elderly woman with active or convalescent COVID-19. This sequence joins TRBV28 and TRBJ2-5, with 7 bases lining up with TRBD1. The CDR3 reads CASSDGTYTGDQETQYF. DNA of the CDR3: TGTGCCAGCAGCGACGGGACCTATACAGGGGACCAAGAGACCCAGTACTTC.